This T cell receptor (beta chain) was obtained from a study of T-cell memory formation after mild COVID-19. Study at large: There were largely donor-specific TCR clusters.

The CDR3 runs to 15 residues. Trimming took off 5 bases at V and 1 base at J, with 15 bases between the two ends. Germline CDR1 reads KGHSH; CDR2 reads LQKENI. General study points: Certain responding clones were present in pre-infection memory, suggesting participation of cross-reactive memory.

TCRdb re-called the 5' RACE reads through MiXCR, storing one row per CDR3 protein. The sample lists 530,000 or so distinct CDR3 sequences, 15% to 20% occurring once. With regard to this clonotype: The antigen remains unidentified.

The sequence was obtained from an adult woman who had mild COVID-19 (a few samples of this study predate the infection). Cell type and time point are not known. Sequenced sample: PBMCs or a T cell subset sorted from them (not recorded which). The chain links TRBV18 to TRBJ2-7, with D possibly being TRBD1 or TRBD2 (6 bases each). The CDR3 sequence: CASSSGGTSSYEQYF. CDR3 coding DNA: TGTGCCAGCTCATCTGGCGGGACAAGTTCCTACGAGCAGTACTTC.